Listed here are 30 T cell receptor beta chains from one sample, sequenced in a study of blood T cell repertoires in COVID-19. Sequencing used immunoSEQ multiplex PCR; TCRdb keeps in-frame clones, though not all of them. The data show around 300,000 clones, 75% to 90% seen once. The specimen was PBMCs or T cells enriched from blood (not recorded which). These receptors were collected from a young woman who had recovered from COVID-19.

This clone has a single count. The V call is TRBV13, the J call TRBJ1-1; D is undetermined. Per the germline V gene, CDR1 is PRHDT and CDR2 is FYEKMQ (reference sequence). Trimming took off 4 bases at V and 7 bases at J, with 16 bases between the two ends. This CDR3 has 14 amino acids. CDR3 DNA sequence: TGTGCCAGCAGCTCTCGGAGGAACTGGGGTGAAGCTTTCTTT. It yields the protein CASSSRRNWGEAFF.

The chain recombines TRBV12-5 with TRBJ1-3, with 8 nucleotides matching TRBD1. This CDR3 contains 18 residues. The J segment lost 2 bases and the V segment lost 3 bases, leaving 12 bases of the junction unmatched. Germline V gene data show CDR1 as LGHNT and CDR2 as FRNRAP. The CDR3 here is CASGLVWGQGAAGNTIYF. Here the CDR3 DNA reads TGTGCTAGTGGTTTAGTCTGGGGGCAGGGGGCTGCTGGAAACACCATATATTTT.

This clone occurred once. The gene calls are TRBV19 and TRBJ2-5, with 9 bases aligning to TRBD2. Germline-derived CDR1 and CDR2 are LNHDA and SQIVND (reference sequence). V gave up 10 bases and J gave up 5 bases; unmatched junction bases: 8. The CDR3 covers 13 residues. Here the CDR3 reads CATTGTSWETQYF. The CDR3 DNA reads as TGTGCCACCACCGGGACTAGCTGGGAGACCCAGTACTTC.

This sequence joins TRBV6-6 and TRBJ1-4, with TRBD1 as a possible D gene (6 bases). The CDR3 covers 14 residues. V lost 6 bases and J lost 8, with 16 bases in between. CDR1 and CDR2 from the germline V gene are MNHNY and SVGAGI (reference sequence). CDR3 sequence (DNA): TGTGCCAGCAGCTTACTGCAGGGGCTGGAAAAACTGTTTTTT. Its protein is CASSLLQGLEKLFF.

The V call is TRBV25-1, the J call TRBJ1-2; weak D call: TRBD1 (6 bases). CDR1 MGHDK and CDR2 SYGVNS come from the germline V gene. V was cut by 1 base and J by 4 bases, with 16 bases left in between. The CDR3 consists of 16 residues. The CDR3 DNA follows: TGTGCCAGCAGTGAATTTGCACAGGGTGGCCCCTATGGCTACACCTTC. Amino acids: CASSEFAQGGPYGYTF.

V usage is TRBV5-3 and J usage is TRBJ1-6, with D perhaps TRBD1 (6 bases). TRBV5-3 qualifies as an ORF whose function is uncertain. With 1 base removed from V and 8 bases from J, the gap between germline ends came to 19 bases. The CDR3 totals 17 residues. CDR3 DNA: TGTGCCAGAAGCTTGTCCCCCCGACAGGACCCACATTCACCCCTCCACTTT. It codes for CARSLSPRQDPHSPLHF.

The chain has TRBV24-1 and TRBJ2-2; 8 nucleotides agree with TRBD1. V was clipped by 0 bases and J by 3 bases; unmatched bases: 5. Germline lookup yields CDR1 KGHDR and CDR2 SFDVKD. There are 17 residues in the CDR3. The CDR3 nucleotides read TGTGCCACCAGTGATTTGCAGGGGGCTGGGGACACCGGGGAGCTGTTTTTT. Protein product: CATSDLQGAGDTGELFF.

The chain has TRBV15 and TRBJ2-7; TRBD2 matches at 7 bases. The V and J ends lost 5 bases and 0 bases, in that order; junction bases with no gene match: 13. The CDR3 totals 17 residues. CDR1 LNHNV and CDR2 YYDKDF come from the germline V gene (reference sequence). The CDR3 sequence is CATSGRVSGGSSYEQYF. The CDR3 DNA is TGTGCCACCAGCGGAAGGGTCTCGGGGGGAAGCTCCTACGAGCAGTACTTC.

The chain combines TRBV12-1 with TRBJ1-5. TRBV12-1 is noted as a pseudogene. The CDR3 has 16 amino acids. CDR3 residues: CASSSSAAGLNQPQHF. DNA for the CDR3: TGTGCCAGCAGTTCTAGCGCGGCAGGGCTCAATCAGCCCCAGCATTTT.

V is TRBV12-3 or TRBV12-4 and J is TRBJ1-2; no clear D. V was shortened by 6 bases and J by 5 bases, with 13 bases between the two germline ends. The CDR3 length is 13 residues. The CDR3 DNA reads TGTGCCAGCAGCATTAGACGGACTTATGGCTACACCTTC. Its protein is CASSIRRTYGYTF.

V and J are TRBV6-4 and TRBJ1-6, with D maybe TRBD1 (6 bases). Per germline, CDR1 MRHNA and CDR2 SNTAGT. The CDR3 is 15 residues long. The V gene lost 6 bases and the J gene lost 8 bases, with 17 bases spanning the gap. CDR3 region: CASRRVGGDDSPLHF. The CDR3 DNA reads as TGTGCCAGCAGACGAGTAGGGGGAGACGATTCACCCCTCCACTTT.

The V and J genes are TRBV7-8 and TRBJ2-7, with 12 positions matching TRBD1. J lost 2 bases, V lost 2 bases, and 7 bases had no gene match. The CDR3 length is 17 residues. Germline V lookup: CDR1 SGHVS, CDR2 FQNEAQ. The CDR3 DNA reads TGTGCCAGCAGCTTAACGGGGGGGACAGGGGGCGCCTACGAGCAGTACTTC. Amino acid sequence: CASSLTGGTGGAYEQYF.

The rearrangement joins TRBV7-3 to TRBJ2-1; 8 bases align to TRBD2. In germline, CDR1 is SGHTA, CDR2 FQGTGA. Germline trimming cut 6 bases from V and 0 bases from J; bases unmatched to any gene: 7. CDR3 length equals 16 residues. CDR3 nucleotides: TGTGCCAGCAGTTCCAGCGGGGGCAGCTCCTACAATGAGCAGTTCTTC. As protein: CASSSSGGSSYNEQFF.

This chain joins TRBV3-1 (or the pseudogene TRBV3-2) and TRBJ1-5; possible D gene TRBD1, 6 bases. Germline CDR1 is LGHDT and CDR2 is YNNKEL (reference sequence). V gave up 1 base and J gave up 5 bases, with 6 bases separating them. This CDR3 has 13 amino acids. The CDR3 sequence: CASSQGQDQPQHF. As DNA, the CDR3 is TGTGCCAGCAGCCAAGGACAGGATCAGCCCCAGCATTTT.

The CDR3, as DNA: TGTGCCAGCAGCTTGGCACACCTAGGACAGAATTTCGAAAAACTGTTTTTT. The encoded protein is CASSLAHLGQNFEKLFF. This chain connects TRBV5-6 to TRBJ1-4; weak D call: TRBD1 (6 bases). Germline lookup yields CDR1 SGHDT and CDR2 YYEEEE. V gave up 0 bases and J gave up 8 bases, with 20 bases separating them. This CDR3 is 17 amino acids long.

The chain recombines TRBV6-5 with TRBJ1-2, with TRBD1 matching over 8 bases. The CDR3 is 15 residues long. Looked up from germline, CDR1 is MNHEY and CDR2 is SVGAGI. The V segment lost 5 bases and the J segment 0 bases; nucleotides outside the gene matches: 5. The CDR3 sequence: CASSPAGGPNYGYTF. The CDR3 coding sequence is TGTGCCAGCAGTCCGGCAGGGGGCCCTAACTATGGCTACACCTTC.

The chain is built from TRBV9 and TRBJ1-2; D gene ambiguous. V was cut by 4 bases and J by 0 bases, with 10 bases left in between. The CDR3 runs 14 residues. Germline assignment: CDR1 SGDLS and CDR2 YYNGEE. CDR3 DNA: TGTGCCAGCAGCCCCACGCTAGCTAACTATGGCTACACCTTC. Encoded protein: CASSPTLANYGYTF.

The rearrangement uses TRBV27 and TRBJ1-5, with 7 bases matching TRBD1. The CDR3 totals 16 residues. In germline, CDR1 is MNHEY, CDR2 SMNVEV (reference sequence). The V segment lost 5 bases and the J segment 3 bases; nucleotides outside the gene matches: 10. The DNA for the CDR3 is TGTGCCAGCAGTGCCTACGCGACAGGGAACAATCAGCCCCAGCATTTT. This encodes CASSAYATGNNQPQHF.

This sequence joins TRBV5-1 and TRBJ2-3, with 11 nucleotides matching TRBD2. The germline CDR1 and CDR2 sequences are SGHRS and YFSETQ. The CDR3 runs to 17 residues. Trimming took 5 bases from V and 0 from J; bases not matched to a gene: 8. The CDR3 DNA reads as TGCGCCAGCAGTAGCGGGGGGGTTTTTACTAGCACAGATACGCAGTATTTT. As protein: CASSSGGVFTSTDTQYF.

There are a few counts of this clone. The V call is TRBV12-5, the J call TRBJ1-2; TRBD1 is a possible D gene (6 bases). Trimming removed 6 bases at V and 6 bases at J, with 23 bases between. CDR1 LGHNT and CDR2 FRNRAP come from the germline V gene. The CDR3 is 16 residues long. The CDR3 bases are TGTGCTAGTGGCCAGGGGAATCTTGTTGCTGGGGATGGCTACACCTTC. Translation: CASGQGNLVAGDGYTF.

The rearrangement links TRBV9 to TRBJ1-1; no definite D call. Looked up from germline, CDR1 is SGDLS and CDR2 is YYNGEE. The CDR3 sequence is 14 residues long. Trimming removed 4 bases from V and 1 base from J, with 11 bases in between. The CDR3 region has the DNA TGTGCCAGCAGCCCGGGGTGGGGGAACACTGAAGCTTTCTTT. As protein: CASSPGWGNTEAFF. The whole variable domain, remainder taken from reference TRBV9 and TRBJ1-1, is DSGVTQTPKHLITATGQRVTLRCSPRSGDLSVYWYQQSLDQGLQFLIQYYNGEERAKGNILERFSAQQFPDLHSELNLSSLELGDSALYFCASSPGWGNTEAFFGQGTRLTVV.

This clone was detected once. The chain is built from TRBV3-1 (or the pseudogene TRBV3-2) and TRBJ1-4; maybe TRBD1 (5 bases). V dropped 4 bases and J dropped 0 bases, with 15 bases sitting between them. Germline-derived CDR1 and CDR2 are LGHDT and YNNKEL (reference sequence). The CDR3 consists of 17 residues. The chain's CDR3 is CASSPGGPGSTNEKLFF. For the CDR3, the DNA is TGTGCCAGCAGCCCCGGGGGACCGGGATCAACTAATGAAAAACTGTTTTTT.

Written as DNA, the CDR3 is TGTGCCAGTCAATCGACAGGGAACTATGGCTACACCTTC. Amino acid sequence: CASQSTGNYGYTF. The chain employs TRBV19 and TRBJ1-2, with 7 bases that match TRBD1. Losses at the gene ends were 8 bases for V and 2 bases for J; bases not matched to a gene: 5. This CDR3 has 13 residues. Germline-derived CDR1 and CDR2 are LNHDA and SQIVND (reference sequence).

The chain has TRBV4-1 and TRBJ1-4, with TRBD1 as a possible D gene (5 bases). Trimming left V 1 base short and J 8 bases short, with 11 bases between. The CDR3 has 14 residues. The germline V gene encodes CDR1 MGHRA and CDR2 YSYEKL. CDR3: CASSQVSGGEKLFF. CDR3 DNA: TGCGCCAGCAGCCAAGTCTCTGGGGGGGAAAAACTGTTTTTT.

V usage is TRBV9 and J usage is TRBJ1-5, with TRBD1 identical over 8 bases. The germline V gene has CDR1 SGDLS and CDR2 YYNGEE. This CDR3 is built from 20 residues. V lost 3 bases, J lost 2 bases, and 19 bases stayed unmatched. CDR3 loop: CASSAAIRDRGGSGNQPQHF. CDR3 coding DNA: TGTGCCAGCAGCGCCGCAATCAGAGACAGGGGTGGTTCGGGCAATCAGCCCCAGCATTTT.

The chain joins TRBV7-2 to TRBJ1-5; TRBD1 might be the D (6 bases). The germline CDR1 and CDR2 sequences are SGHTA and FQGNSA. This CDR3 spans 17 amino acids. Trimming took off 1 base at V and 8 bases at J, with 21 bases between the two ends. CDR3 in amino acids: CASSLGGGGFRREPQHF. The CDR3 DNA is TGTGCCAGCAGCTTAGGGGGAGGGGGGTTTCGTAGGGAGCCCCAGCATTTT.

The chain carries TRBV19 and TRBJ2-5, with 7 bases identical to TRBD2. CDR1 and CDR2 (germline): LNHDA, SQIVND (reference sequence). J was trimmed by 9 bases and V by 5 bases; bases with no gene match: 12. The CDR3 covers 14 residues. The CDR3 region is CASSGTKTGGAQYF. In DNA form, the CDR3 reads TGTGCCAGTAGTGGGACTAAAACTGGCGGGGCCCAGTACTTC.

The chain joins TRBV19 to TRBJ2-3, with 9 bases aligning to TRBD1. V was clipped by 4 bases and J by 3 bases; unmatched bases: 8. From germline, CDR1 is LNHDA and CDR2 SQIVND (reference sequence). This CDR3 is 16 amino acids long. DNA for the CDR3: TGTGCCAGTAGTAGCACCCCGGGACAGGGAACAGATACGCAGTATTTT. It specifies CASSSTPGQGTDTQYF.

This clone showed up just a few times. The rearrangement links TRBV19 to TRBJ2-7; possibly TRBD1 for D (5 bases). V was trimmed by 1 base and J by 2 bases, leaving 24 bases between them. This CDR3 is built from 19 residues. The germline CDR1 and CDR2 sequences are LNHDA and SQIVND (reference sequence). CDR3 coding DNA: TGTGCCAGTAGTATAGGTTACGACAGATCGCGAAGTTCCACCTACGAGCAGTACTTC. Translating it yields CASSIGYDRSRSSTYEQYF.

The genes are TRBV10-2 and TRBJ2-7; 8 nucleotides line up with TRBD1. Germline V gene sequence: CDR1 WSHSY, CDR2 SAAADI. The CDR3 spans 14 residues. After removal of 3 bases from V and 4 bases from J, the junction contained 5 bases not matched to a gene. For the CDR3, the DNA is TGCGCCAGCAGTGAAGGCAGGGGGCCGTACGAGCAGTACTTC. This sequence encodes CASSEGRGPYEQYF.